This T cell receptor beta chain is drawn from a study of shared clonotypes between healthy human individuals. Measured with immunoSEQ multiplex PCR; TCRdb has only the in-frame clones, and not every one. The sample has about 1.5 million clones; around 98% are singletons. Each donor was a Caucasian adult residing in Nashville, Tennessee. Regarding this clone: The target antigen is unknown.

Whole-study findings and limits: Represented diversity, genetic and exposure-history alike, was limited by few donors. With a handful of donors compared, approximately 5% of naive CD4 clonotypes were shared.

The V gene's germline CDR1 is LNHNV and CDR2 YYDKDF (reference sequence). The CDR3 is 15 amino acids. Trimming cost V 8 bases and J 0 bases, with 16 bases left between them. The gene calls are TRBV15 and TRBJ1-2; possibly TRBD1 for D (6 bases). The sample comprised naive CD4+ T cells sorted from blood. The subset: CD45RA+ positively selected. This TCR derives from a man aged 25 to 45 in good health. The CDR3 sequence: CATRPVGQSNYGYTF. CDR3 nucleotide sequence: TGTGCCACCCGCCCGGTTGGACAGTCTAACTATGGCTACACCTTC.